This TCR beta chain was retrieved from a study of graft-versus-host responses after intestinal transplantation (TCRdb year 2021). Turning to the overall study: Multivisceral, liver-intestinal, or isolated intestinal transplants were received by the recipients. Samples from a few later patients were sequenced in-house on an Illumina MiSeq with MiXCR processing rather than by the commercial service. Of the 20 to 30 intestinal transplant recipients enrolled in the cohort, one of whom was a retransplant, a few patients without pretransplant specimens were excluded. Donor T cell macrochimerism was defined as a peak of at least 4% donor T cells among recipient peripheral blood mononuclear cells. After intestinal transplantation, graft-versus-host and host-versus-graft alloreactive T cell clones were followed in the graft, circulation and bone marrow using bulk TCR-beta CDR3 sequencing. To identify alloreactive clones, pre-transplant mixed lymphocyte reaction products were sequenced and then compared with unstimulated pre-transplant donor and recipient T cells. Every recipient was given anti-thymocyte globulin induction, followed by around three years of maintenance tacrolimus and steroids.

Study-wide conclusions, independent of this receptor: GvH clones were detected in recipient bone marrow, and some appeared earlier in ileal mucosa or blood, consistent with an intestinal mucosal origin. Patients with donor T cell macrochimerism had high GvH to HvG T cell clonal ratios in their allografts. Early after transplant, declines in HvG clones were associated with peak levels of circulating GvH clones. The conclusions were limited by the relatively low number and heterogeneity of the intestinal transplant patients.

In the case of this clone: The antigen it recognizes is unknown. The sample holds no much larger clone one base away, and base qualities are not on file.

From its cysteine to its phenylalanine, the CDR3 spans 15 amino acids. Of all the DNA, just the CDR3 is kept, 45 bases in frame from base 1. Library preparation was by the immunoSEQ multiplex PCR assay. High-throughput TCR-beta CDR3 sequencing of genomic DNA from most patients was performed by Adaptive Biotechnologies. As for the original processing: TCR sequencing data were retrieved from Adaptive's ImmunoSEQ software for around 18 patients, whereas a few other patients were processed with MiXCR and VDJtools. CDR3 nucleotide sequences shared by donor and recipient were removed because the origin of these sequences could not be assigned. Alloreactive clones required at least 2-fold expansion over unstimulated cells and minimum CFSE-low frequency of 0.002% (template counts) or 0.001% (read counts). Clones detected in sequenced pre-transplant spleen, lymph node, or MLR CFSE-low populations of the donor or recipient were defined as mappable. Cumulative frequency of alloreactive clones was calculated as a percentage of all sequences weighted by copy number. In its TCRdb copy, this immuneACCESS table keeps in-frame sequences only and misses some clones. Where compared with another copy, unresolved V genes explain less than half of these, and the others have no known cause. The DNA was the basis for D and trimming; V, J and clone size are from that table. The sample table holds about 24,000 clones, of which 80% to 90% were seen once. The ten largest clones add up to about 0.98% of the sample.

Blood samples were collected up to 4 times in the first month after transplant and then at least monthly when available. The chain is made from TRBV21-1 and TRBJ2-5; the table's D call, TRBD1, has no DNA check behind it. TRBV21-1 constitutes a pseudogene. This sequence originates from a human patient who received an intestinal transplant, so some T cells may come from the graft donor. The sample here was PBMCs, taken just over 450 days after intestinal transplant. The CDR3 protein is CASSTRDSYQETQYF. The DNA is TGTGCCAGCAGCACCAGAGACAGTTATCAAGAGACCCAGTACTTC.